What follows describes a single T cell receptor beta chain. Its specificity is not known. This CDR3 has 11 amino acids. Trimming took 5 bases from V and 9 from J, leaving 13 bases between them. CDR1 DFQATT and CDR2 SNEGSKA come from the germline V gene (reference sequence). Repertoires were generated with immunoSEQ multiplex PCR, while TCRdb's copy carries only in-frame clones and drops some. This sample yields under 150,000 clones, of which about 90% are seen a single time; approximately 9% belongs to the top ten. This record belongs to a study of T cell responses to AZD1222 COVID-19 vaccine. The study's findings and limits: The study identified only five or six AZD1222 recipients as seropositive at baseline. Spike-specific TCR breadth rose after two AZD1222 doses, and depth rose as well.

The specimen comprised peripheral blood, sampled 28 days after the second AZD1222 dose. This chain joins TRBV20-1 and TRBJ1-2, with TRBD1 as a possible D gene (6 bases). The TCR was taken from an adult who received the AZD1222 COVID-19 vaccine. The CDR3 is CSAGKDSRYTF. In nucleotides, the CDR3 is TGCAGTGCTGGGAAGGACAGCCGCTACACCTTC.